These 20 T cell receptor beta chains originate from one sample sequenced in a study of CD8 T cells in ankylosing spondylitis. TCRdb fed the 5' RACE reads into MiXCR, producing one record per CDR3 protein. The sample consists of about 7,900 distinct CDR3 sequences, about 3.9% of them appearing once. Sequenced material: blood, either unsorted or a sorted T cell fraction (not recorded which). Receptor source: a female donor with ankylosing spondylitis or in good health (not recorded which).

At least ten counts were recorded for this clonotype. The chain's CDR3 is CASSVDGTAFTEAFF. CDR3 bases: TGTGCCAGCAGCGTAGACGGGACAGCGTTCACTGAAGCTTTCTTT. The gene calls are TRBV9 and TRBJ1-1; 7 bases agree with TRBD1. V was clipped by 0 bases and J by 4 bases; unmatched bases: 6. The CDR3 spans 15 residues. CDR1 SGDLS and CDR2 YYNGEE come from the germline V gene.

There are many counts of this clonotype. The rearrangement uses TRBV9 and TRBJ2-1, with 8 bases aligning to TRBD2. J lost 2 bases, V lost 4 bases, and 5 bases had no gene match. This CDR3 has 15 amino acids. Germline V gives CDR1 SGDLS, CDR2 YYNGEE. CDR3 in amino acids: CASSPGSGAYNEQFF. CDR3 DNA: TGTGCCAGCAGCCCCGGTAGCGGGGCCTACAATGAGCAGTTCTTC.

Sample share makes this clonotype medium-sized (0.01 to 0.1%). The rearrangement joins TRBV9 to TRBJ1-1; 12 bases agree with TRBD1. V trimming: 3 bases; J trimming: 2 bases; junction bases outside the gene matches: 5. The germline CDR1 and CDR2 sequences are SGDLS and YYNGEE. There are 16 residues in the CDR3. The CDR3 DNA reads TGTGCCAGCAGCGCGCCGGGACAGGGGGCAAACACTGAAGCTTTCTTT. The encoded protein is CASSAPGQGANTEAFF.

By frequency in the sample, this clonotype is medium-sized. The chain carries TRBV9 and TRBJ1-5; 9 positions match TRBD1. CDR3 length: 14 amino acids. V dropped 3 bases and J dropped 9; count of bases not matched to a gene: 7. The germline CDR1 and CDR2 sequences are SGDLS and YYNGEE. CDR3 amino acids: CASSAGTGLLPQHF. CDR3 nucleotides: TGTGCCAGCAGCGCCGGGACAGGGCTATTGCCCCAGCATTTT. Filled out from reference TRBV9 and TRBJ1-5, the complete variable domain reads DSGVTQTPKHLITATGQRVTLRCSPRSGDLSVYWYQQSLDQGLQFLIQYYNGEERAKGNILERFSAQQFPDLHSELNLSSLELGDSALYFCASSAGTGLLPQHFGDGTRLSIL.

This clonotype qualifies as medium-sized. This CDR3 reads CASSPHREMNTEAFF. The CDR3, as DNA: TGTGCCAGCAGCCCTCACAGGGAGATGAACACTGAAGCTTTCTTT. This chain joins TRBV9 and TRBJ1-1; a weak D match, TRBD1 (6 bases). V was trimmed by 4 bases and J by 0 bases, leaving 13 bases between them. The CDR3 contains 15 residues. Germline V gene lookup returns CDR1 SGDLS and CDR2 YYNGEE.

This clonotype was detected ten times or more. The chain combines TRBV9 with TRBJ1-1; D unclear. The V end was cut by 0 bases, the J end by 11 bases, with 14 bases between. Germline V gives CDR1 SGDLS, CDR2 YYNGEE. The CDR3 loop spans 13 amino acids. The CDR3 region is CASSVEPGWVAFF. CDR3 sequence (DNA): TGTGCCAGCAGCGTAGAGCCGGGCTGGGTGGCTTTCTTT.

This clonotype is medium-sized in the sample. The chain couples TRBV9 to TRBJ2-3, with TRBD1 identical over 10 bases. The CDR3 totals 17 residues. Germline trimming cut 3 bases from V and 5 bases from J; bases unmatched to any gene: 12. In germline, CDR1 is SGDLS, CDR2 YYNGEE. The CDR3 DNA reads TGTGCCAGCAGCGGGACCCGGGGGACAGGGGTAAGAGATACGCAGTATTTT. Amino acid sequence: CASSGTRGTGVRDTQYF.

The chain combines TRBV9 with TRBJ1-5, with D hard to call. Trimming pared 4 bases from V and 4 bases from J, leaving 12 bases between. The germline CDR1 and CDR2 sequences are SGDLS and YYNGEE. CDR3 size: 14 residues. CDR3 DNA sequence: TGTGCCAGCAGCCCCGGAGGGCAGAATCAGCCCCAGCATTTT. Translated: CASSPGGQNQPQHF.

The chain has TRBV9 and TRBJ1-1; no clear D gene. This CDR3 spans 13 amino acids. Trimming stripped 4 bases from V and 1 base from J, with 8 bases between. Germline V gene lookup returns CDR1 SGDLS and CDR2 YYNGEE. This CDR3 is CASSLTPNTEAFF. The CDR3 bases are TGTGCCAGCAGCTTGACTCCGAACACTGAAGCTTTCTTT.

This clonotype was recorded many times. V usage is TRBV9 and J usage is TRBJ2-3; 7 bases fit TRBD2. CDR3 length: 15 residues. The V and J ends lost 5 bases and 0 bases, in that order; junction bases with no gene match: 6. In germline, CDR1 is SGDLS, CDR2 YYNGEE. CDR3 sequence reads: CASRQSGASTDTQYF. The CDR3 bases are TGTGCCAGCAGACAGAGCGGGGCAAGCACAGATACGCAGTATTTT.

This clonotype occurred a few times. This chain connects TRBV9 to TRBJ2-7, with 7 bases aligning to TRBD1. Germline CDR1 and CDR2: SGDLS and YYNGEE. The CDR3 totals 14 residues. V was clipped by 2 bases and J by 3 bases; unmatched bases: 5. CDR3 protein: CASSVTGADYEQYF. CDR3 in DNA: TGTGCCAGCAGCGTCACAGGGGCGGACTACGAGCAGTACTTC.

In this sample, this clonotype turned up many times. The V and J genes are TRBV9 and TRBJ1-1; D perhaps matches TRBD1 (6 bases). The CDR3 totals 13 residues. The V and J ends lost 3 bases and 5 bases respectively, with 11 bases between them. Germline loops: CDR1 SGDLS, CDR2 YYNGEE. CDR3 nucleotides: TGTGCCAGCAGCGATTCAGGGGAAACTGAAGCTTTCTTT. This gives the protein CASSDSGETEAFF.

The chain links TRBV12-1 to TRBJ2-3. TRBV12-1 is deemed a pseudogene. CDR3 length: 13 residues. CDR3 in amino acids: CASSYVSSYTQYF. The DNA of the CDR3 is TGTGCCAGCAGCTACGTTAGTAGTTATACGCAGTATTTT.

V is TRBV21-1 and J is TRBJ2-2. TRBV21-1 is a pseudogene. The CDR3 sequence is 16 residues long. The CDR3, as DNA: TGTGCCAGCAGCAAACGGAAAATATTGAACACCGGGGAGCTGTTTTTT. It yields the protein CASSKRKILNTGELFF.

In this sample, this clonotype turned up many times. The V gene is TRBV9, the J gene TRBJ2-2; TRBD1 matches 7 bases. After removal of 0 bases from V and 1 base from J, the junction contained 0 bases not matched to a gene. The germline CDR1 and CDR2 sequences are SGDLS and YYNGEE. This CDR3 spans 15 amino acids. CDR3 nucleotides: TGTGCCAGCAGCGTAGGGACAGGGAACACCGGGGAGCTGTTTTTT. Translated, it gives CASSVGTGNTGELFF.

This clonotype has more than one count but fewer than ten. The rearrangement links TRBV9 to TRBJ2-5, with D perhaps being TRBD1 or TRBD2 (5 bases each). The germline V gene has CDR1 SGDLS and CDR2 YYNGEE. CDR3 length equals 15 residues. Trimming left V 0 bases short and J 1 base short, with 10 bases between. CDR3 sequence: CASSVDRDGQETQYF. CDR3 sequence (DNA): TGTGCCAGCAGCGTAGACCGGGACGGCCAAGAGACCCAGTACTTC.

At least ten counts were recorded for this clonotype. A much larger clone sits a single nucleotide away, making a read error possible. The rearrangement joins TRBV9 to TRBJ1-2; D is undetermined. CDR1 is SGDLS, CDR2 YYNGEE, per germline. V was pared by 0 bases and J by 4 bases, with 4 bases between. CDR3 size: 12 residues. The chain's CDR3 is CASSVGSYGYTF. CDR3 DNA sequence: TGTGCCAGCAGCGTAGGCAGCTATGGCTACACCTTC.

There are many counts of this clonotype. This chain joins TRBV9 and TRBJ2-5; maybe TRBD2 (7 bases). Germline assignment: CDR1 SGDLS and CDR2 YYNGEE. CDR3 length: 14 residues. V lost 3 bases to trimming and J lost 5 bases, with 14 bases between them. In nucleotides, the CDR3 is TGTGCCAGCAGCGCTTGGGGGGGGCAGGAGACCCAGTACTTC. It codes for CASSAWGGQETQYF.

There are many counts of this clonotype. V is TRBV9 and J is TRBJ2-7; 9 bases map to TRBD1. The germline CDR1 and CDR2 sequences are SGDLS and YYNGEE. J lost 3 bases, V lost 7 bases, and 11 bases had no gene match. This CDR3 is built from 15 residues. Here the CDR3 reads CASGDPTGGIYEQYF. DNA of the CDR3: TGTGCCAGCGGAGACCCGACAGGGGGTATCTACGAGCAGTACTTC.

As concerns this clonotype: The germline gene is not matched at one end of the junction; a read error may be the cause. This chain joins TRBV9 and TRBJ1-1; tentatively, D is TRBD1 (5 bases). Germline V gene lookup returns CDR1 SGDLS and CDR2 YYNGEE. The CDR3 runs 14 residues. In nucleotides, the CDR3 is TGTGCCATCAGTCGAACGGGGGTGAACATTGAAGCTTTCTTT. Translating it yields CAISRTGVNIEAFF.